This paragraph covers one T cell receptor (beta chain) sequence. Using immunoSEQ multiplex PCR, the repertoire was profiled, and TCRdb retains in-frame clones only, with some absent. The sample holds about 240,000 clones; roughly 90% are singletons and the top ten take roughly 0.8%. The data derive from a study of blood T cell repertoires in COVID-19. In the study overall: Sources were T cells, B-cell-depleted T cells, or PBMCs; the material itself was cDNA or gDNA.

CDR3 length equals 16 residues. Germline CDR1 and CDR2: LNHDA and SQIVND (reference sequence). With 6 bases removed from V and 3 bases from J, the gap between germline ends came to 18 bases. The sequence was collected from a woman aged 25 to 39 with acute or convalescent COVID-19. V and J are TRBV19 and TRBJ1-5, with D tentatively TRBD1 (5 bases). The sequencing input was peripheral blood. The CDR3 sequence: CASSQRQTALNQPQHF. CDR3 nucleotides: TGTGCCAGTAGCCAAAGACAGACAGCCCTCAATCAGCCCCAGCATTTT.